This TCR beta chain comes out of a study of T cell responses to AZD1222 COVID-19 vaccine. Overall study results and limits: No day 14 peak samples; only post-peak repertoires were characterized.

Remarks on this clone: The target antigen is unknown.

V lost 0 bases to trimming and J lost 0 bases, with 6 bases between them. Germline CDR1 and CDR2: MNHEY and SVGAGI. The CDR3 runs 15 residues. Generated by immunoSEQ multiplex PCR, the TCRdb table keeps only in-frame clones and is missing some. The data show 150,000 or so clones, with roughly 90% seen just once and roughly 1.6% held by the top ten. The clonotype comes from an adult who received the AZD1222 COVID-19 vaccine. This chain uses TRBV6-5 with TRBJ2-1; unclear D gene. Sequenced here: peripheral blood, sampled 28 days after the second AZD1222 dose. This chain's CDR3 is CASSYSRDSYNEQFF. The CDR3 coding sequence is TGTGCCAGCAGTTACTCGAGAGACTCCTACAATGAGCAGTTCTTC.